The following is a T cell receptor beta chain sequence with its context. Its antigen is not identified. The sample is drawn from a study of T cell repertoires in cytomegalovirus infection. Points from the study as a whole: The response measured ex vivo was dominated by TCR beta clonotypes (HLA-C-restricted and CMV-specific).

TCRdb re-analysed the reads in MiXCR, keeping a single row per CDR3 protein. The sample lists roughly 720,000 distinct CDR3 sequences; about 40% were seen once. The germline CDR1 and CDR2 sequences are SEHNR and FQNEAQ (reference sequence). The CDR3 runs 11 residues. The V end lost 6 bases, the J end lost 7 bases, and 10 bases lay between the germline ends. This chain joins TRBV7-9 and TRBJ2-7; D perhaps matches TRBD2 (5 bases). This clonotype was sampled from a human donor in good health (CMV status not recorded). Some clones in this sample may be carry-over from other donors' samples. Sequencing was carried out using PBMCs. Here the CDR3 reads CASRDTGEQYF. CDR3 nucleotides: TGTGCCAGCAGGGATACGGGGGAGCAGTACTTC.